Sequencing of this TCR beta chain was carried out in a study of T cells in women clearing cervical HPV infection. Study in general: Controls' single incident HPV16 infection cleared within 12 months without precancer.

immunoSEQ multiplex PCR used an average of roughly 1,300 ng genomic DNA. The table came from immunoSEQ multiplex PCR; TCRdb's copy has only in-frame clones and leaves some out. Its table records under 25,000 clones. A word on this clone: Its antigen is undetermined. The read ends 3 residues shy of where the CDR3 ends; the end is completed using the germline J gene.

General study points: TRBV6-7 relative abundance averaged approximately 0.1% in cases and 0.15% to 0.2% in controls.

Germline-derived CDR1 and CDR2 are DFQATT and SNEGSKA (reference sequence). There are 12 residues in the CDR3. The V gene lost 7 bases and the J gene lost 0 bases, with 9 bases spanning the gap. Each participant carried one incident cervical HPV16 infection only. The chain is built from TRBV20-1 and TRBJ2-5; D gene ambiguous. Sample: blood buffy coat. The clonotype originates from a woman aged 18 to 75 with a cervical HPV16 infection that either progressed to CIN3+ or cleared (not recorded which). CDR3 bases read: TGCAGTGTTACGAACAACCAAGAGACC. Translation gives CSVTNNQET. The complete CDR3 reads CSVTNNQETQYF.